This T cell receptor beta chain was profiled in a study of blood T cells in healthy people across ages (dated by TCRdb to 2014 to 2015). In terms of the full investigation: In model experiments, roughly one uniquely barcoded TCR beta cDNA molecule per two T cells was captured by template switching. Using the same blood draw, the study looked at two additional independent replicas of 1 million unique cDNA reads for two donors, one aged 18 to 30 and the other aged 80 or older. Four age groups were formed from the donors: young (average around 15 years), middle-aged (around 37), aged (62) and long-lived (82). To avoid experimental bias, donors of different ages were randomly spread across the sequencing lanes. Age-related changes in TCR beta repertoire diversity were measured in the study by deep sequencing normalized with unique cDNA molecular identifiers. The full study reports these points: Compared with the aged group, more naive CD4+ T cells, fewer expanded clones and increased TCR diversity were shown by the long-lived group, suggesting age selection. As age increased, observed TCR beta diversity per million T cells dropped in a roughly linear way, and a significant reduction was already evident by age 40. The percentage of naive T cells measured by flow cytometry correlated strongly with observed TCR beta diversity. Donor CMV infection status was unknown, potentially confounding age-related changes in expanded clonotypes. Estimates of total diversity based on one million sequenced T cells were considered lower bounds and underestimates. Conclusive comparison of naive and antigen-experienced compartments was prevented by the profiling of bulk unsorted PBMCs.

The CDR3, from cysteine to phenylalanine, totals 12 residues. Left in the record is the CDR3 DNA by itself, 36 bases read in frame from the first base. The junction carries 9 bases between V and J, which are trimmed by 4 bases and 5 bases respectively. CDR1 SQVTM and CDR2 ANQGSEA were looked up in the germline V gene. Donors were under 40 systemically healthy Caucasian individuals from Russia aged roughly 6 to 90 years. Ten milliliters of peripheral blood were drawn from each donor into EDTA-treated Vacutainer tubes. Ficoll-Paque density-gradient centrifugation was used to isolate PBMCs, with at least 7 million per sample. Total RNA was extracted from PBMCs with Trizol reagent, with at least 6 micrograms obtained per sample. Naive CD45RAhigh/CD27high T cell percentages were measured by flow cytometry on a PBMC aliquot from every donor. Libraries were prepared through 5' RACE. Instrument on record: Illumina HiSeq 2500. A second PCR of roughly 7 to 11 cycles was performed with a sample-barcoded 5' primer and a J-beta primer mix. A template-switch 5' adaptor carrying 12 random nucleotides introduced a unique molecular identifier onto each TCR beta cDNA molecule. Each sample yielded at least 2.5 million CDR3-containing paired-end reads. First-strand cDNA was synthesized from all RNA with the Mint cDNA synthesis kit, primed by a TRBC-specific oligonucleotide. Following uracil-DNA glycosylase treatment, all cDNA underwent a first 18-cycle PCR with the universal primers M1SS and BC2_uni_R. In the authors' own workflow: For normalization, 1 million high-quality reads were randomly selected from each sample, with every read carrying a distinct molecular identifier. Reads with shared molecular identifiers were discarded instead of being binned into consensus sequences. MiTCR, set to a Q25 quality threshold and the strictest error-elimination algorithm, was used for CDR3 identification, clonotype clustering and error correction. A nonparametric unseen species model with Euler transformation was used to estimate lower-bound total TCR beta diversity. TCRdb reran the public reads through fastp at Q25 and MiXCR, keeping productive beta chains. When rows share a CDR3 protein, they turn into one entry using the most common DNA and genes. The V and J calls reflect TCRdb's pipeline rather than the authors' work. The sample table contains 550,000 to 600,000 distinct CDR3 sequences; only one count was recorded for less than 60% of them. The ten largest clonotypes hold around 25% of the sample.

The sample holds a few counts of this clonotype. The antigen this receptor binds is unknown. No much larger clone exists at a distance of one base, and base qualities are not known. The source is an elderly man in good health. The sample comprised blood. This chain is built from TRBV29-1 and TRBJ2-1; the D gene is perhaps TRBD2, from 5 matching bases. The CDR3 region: CSVGWGDNEQFF. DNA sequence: TGCAGCGTTGGATGGGGAGACAATGAGCAGTTCTTC.